Each of the 13 T cell receptor beta chains below was sequenced from the same sample in a study of regulatory and conventional T cells in RAG deficiency. Conventional CD4+ T cells were sorted from blood as CD25-low CD127-high cells. Sequencing used immunoSEQ multiplex PCR; TCRdb keeps in-frame clones, though not all of them. The data hold about 46,000 clones, with 70% to 90% observed a single time. The same data also went into a second study, on regulatory T cells. That work adds: Amplification used 52 TRBV primers and 13 TRBJ primers.

What was sequenced was CD4+ effector T cells sorted from blood. The receptors derive from a human donor in good health.

The rearrangement links TRBV5-6 to TRBJ2-7; 8 bases line up with TRBD1. The J segment lost 3 bases and the V segment lost 3 bases, leaving 8 bases of the junction unmatched. This CDR3 contains 15 residues. The germline gives CDR1 SGHDT, CDR2 YYEEEE. The CDR3 DNA is TGTGCCAGCAGCTCCCTGGACAGGGACGACTACGAGCAGTACTTC. It translates to CASSSLDRDDYEQYF.

This chain uses TRBV19 with TRBJ2-5; TRBD1 might be the D (5 bases). CDR3 length: 15 residues. V lost 3 bases and J 1 base, leaving 12 bases between the germline ends. The germline V gene has CDR1 LNHDA and CDR2 SQIVND (reference sequence). The CDR3 coding sequence is TGTGCCAGTAGTATGCAGGGCGCTAGCCAAGAGACCCAGTACTTC. Protein sequence: CASSMQGASQETQYF.

The chain combines TRBV10-3 with TRBJ2-7; TRBD1 is a possible D gene (6 bases). Trimming shortened V by 4 bases and J by 7 bases, and 8 bases separated the two germline ends. The CDR3 contains 11 residues. Per germline, CDR1 ENHRY and CDR2 SYGVKD. This CDR3 is CAISADREQYF. Here the CDR3 DNA reads TGTGCCATCAGTGCAGACAGGGAGCAGTACTTC.

The chain uses TRBV11-3 and TRBJ2-2, with D tentatively TRBD1 (5 bases). Per germline, CDR1 SGHNT and CDR2 YENEEA. The CDR3 contains 14 residues. The V and J ends lost 3 bases and 7 bases respectively, with 12 bases between them. The CDR3 coding sequence is TGTGCCAGCAGCTTCGCAGGGCGGAGCGGGGAGCTGTTTTTT. Protein: CASSFAGRSGELFF.

J is TRBJ2-5 and V is TRBV11-3, with TRBD2 matching 7 bases. Trimming took 3 bases from V and 5 from J; bases not matched to a gene: 12. Looked up from germline, CDR1 is SGHNT and CDR2 is YENEEA. This CDR3 has 16 residues. CDR3 residues: CASSFPGREPSETQYF. Written as DNA, the CDR3 is TGTGCCAGCAGCTTCCCAGGGCGGGAGCCCTCGGAGACCCAGTACTTC.

This chain uses TRBV7-9 with TRBJ1-2; 7 bases line up with TRBD1. There are 16 residues in the CDR3. CDR1 is SEHNR and CDR2 is FQNEAQ in the germline V gene (reference sequence). With V trimmed by 5 bases and J by 6 bases, 15 bases remained unmatched. The DNA of the CDR3 is TGTGCCAGCAGCCCACAAAGGGACAGCCCTAGGGATGGCTACACCTTC. Residues: CASSPQRDSPRDGYTF.

In nucleotides, the CDR3 is TGTGCCAGCAGCCCGCGGACTAGCGGGGTTAACACCGGGGAGCTGTTTTTT. This translates into CASSPRTSGVNTGELFF. The chain is built from TRBV7-8 and TRBJ2-2; TRBD2 aligns across 12 bases. Trimming took 5 bases from V and 2 from J; bases not matched to a gene: 6. Germline loops: CDR1 SGHVS, CDR2 FQNEAQ. The CDR3 contains 17 residues. Together with reference TRBV7-8 and TRBJ2-2, the CDR3 gives the full variable domain: GAGVSQSPRYKVAKRGQDVALRCDPISGHVSLFWYQQALGQGPEFLTYFQNEAQLDKSGLPSDRFFAERPEGSVSTLKIQRTQQEDSAVYLCASSPRTSGVNTGELFFGEGSRLTVL.

V is TRBV11-2 and J is TRBJ1-3; 8 bases match TRBD1. The CDR3 covers 16 residues. V gave up 2 bases and J gave up 3 bases; unmatched junction bases: 6. Germline V CDR1 and CDR2: SGHAT, FQNNGV. The CDR3 protein is CASSLRVDRDGNTIYF. The CDR3 bases are TGTGCCAGCAGCTTACGGGTGGACAGGGATGGAAACACCATATATTTT.

V usage is TRBV5-1 and J usage is TRBJ2-1, with 13 nucleotides matching TRBD2. V shed 0 bases, J shed 5 bases, and the junction held 2 bases outside the gene matches. The CDR3 is 16 amino acids. The germline V gene encodes CDR1 SGHRS and CDR2 YFSETQ. Here the CDR3 DNA reads TGCGCCAGCAGCTTGGCGGGGACTAGCGGGAACAATGAGCAGTTCTTC. Its translation is CASSLAGTSGNNEQFF.

This clone was recorded only once. The J gene is TRBJ1-5, the V gene TRBV7-2; tentative D call: TRBD1 (5 bases). The length of the CDR3 is 16 residues. Germline V gene sequence: CDR1 SGHTA, CDR2 FQGNSA. Trimming cost V 4 bases and J 5 bases, with 18 bases left between them. The CDR3 sequence: CASSSSGTEKYQPQHF. DNA for the CDR3: TGTGCCAGCAGCTCTTCCGGGACTGAGAAATATCAGCCCCAGCATTTT.

V and J are TRBV2 and TRBJ1-6; TRBD1 aligns across 9 bases. This CDR3 region has 15 residues. Trimming took 7 bases from V and 7 from J; bases not matched to a gene: 8. Per the germline V gene, CDR1 is SNHLY and CDR2 is FYNNEI. CDR3 DNA sequence: TGTGCCAGCAACCAACAGGGGGCGGACAATTCACCCCTCCACTTT. Protein product: CASNQQGADNSPLHF.

The rearrangement uses TRBV18 and TRBJ1-4; 8 positions agree with TRBD1. This CDR3 region has 14 residues. After removal of 3 bases from V and 8 bases from J, the junction contained 5 bases not matched to a gene. CDR1 and CDR2 from the germline V gene are KGHSH and LQKENI. The CDR3 DNA reads TGTGCCAGCTCACCGGACAGGGCCGGAGAAAAACTGTTTTTT. Protein product: CASSPDRAGEKLFF.

The chain carries TRBV5-1 and TRBJ2-7; D possibly corresponds to TRBD2 (6 bases). Trimming took off 0 bases at V and 2 bases at J, with 12 bases between the two ends. Germline loops: CDR1 SGHRS, CDR2 YFSETQ. The CDR3 contains 15 residues. CDR3 in amino acids: CASSLEAGYTYEQYF. CDR3 in DNA: TGCGCCAGCAGCTTGGAGGCGGGGTATACCTACGAGCAGTACTTC.